This T cell receptor beta chain derives from a study of PD-L1 blockade in urothelial cancer. The overall study: Median blood clonality was around 0.08, with more than 75,000 unique TCRs. Whole-study findings and limits: Prediction of better survival came from below-median pretreatment blood TCR clonality.

As for this clone: The antigen remains undetermined.

What went into each PCR as a spike was synthetic TCR analog templates. The repertoire was sequenced with immunoSEQ multiplex PCR; TCRdb's copy has only in-frame clones and lacks some. Of about 38,000 clones listed, around four fifths are singletons. This sample's time point: pretreatment peripheral blood. CDR3 length: 12 amino acids. Germline assignment: CDR1 SGHAT and CDR2 FQNNGV. V shed 4 bases and J shed 4 bases, with 8 bases lying between them. The chain uses TRBV11-2 and TRBJ2-7; D not certain. Sequenced here: PBMCs, sampled around atezolizumab (anti-PD-L1) treatment. This receptor was obtained from a man older than 75 with urothelial cancer. The CDR3 DNA is TGTGCCAGCAGCTCATCCGAGTACGAGCAGTACTTC. Encoded protein: CASSSSEYEQYF.